Below, one T cell receptor (beta chain) is given with its context. Its antigen is unknown. The CDR3 has 19 residues. From germline, CDR1 is MGHRA and CDR2 YSYEKL. V lost 5 bases, J lost 7 bases, and 18 bases stayed unmatched. The record originates from a study of beta chain features in type 1 diabetes. Study-level points and caveats: VDJ junctions from type 1 diabetes patients carried fewer insertions and larger deletions. TCRB CDR3s from Type 1 diabetes patients were moderately but significantly shorter in all four CD4+ subsets.

Blood was drawn once from each donor into heparinised tubes. The draws averaged about 120 mL. The study reverse transcribed the entire isolated RNA, so it sequenced expressed TCRB transcripts. Assay used: immunoSEQ multiplex PCR; TCRdb lists only in-frame clones, some missing. The table includes 110,000 to 150,000 clones, 6.9% detected once. Input material: central memory CD4+ T cells from blood. The V call is TRBV4-1, the J call TRBJ2-1; 12 nucleotides align to TRBD2. The sequence was collected from a woman in her 30s in good health. The CDR3 region is CASSFGPTSGRTFWNEQFF. CDR3 in DNA: TGCGCCAGCAGCTTTGGGCCGACTAGCGGGAGAACCTTTTGGAATGAGCAGTTCTTC.